Listed below are T cell receptor beta chains from one sample, sequenced in a study of blood T cells in healthy people across ages. TCRdb used MiXCR to reprocess the 5' RACE reads, holding one entry per CDR3 protein. Here the sample spans more than 900,000 distinct CDR3 sequences, roughly 29% being singletons. This sample was also put to use in a study of T cells of mothers and their children.

The sample consisted of blood. The receptors stem from a middle-aged woman in good health. Each CDR3 is given with its conserved first and last residue. The order of the fields is clone size, D gene, V gene, J gene, CDR3 DNA, CDR3 protein. The D gene is left open where the match is weak. Expanded clones get a size class; other rows say once, few or many, or leave the size out.

few	-	TRBV12-3/TRBV12-4	TRBJ1-3	TGTGCCAGCAGTTTATGGGAGGACACCATATATTTT	CASSLWEDTIYF
-	TRBD1	TRBV20-1	TRBJ2-7	TGCAGTGCTATTAACAGGGGGGACTACGAGCAGTACTTC	CSAINRGDYEQYF
few	-	TRBV4-3	TRBJ1-4	TGCGCCAGCAGCCAAGGCTGGACTGGGATTAATGAAAAACTGTTTTTT	CASSQGWTGINEKLFF
-	TRBD2	TRBV20-1	TRBJ2-1	TGCAGTGCAAATCCCCCCCTAGGAGCGGAGCGGGGGGTCTCCTACAATGAGCAGTTCTTC	CSANPPLGAERGVSYNEQFF
-	-	TRBV5-1	TRBJ1-1	TGCGCCAGCAGCTTGGAGGGGAGGGGGAGCACTGAAGCTTTCTTT	CASSLEGRGSTEAFF
-	-	TRBV5-1	TRBJ1-2	TGCGCCAGCAGGAGAGGAGTCGCGGAGAACTATGGCTACACCTTC	CASRRGVAENYGYTF
many	TRBD1	TRBV3-1	TRBJ1-2	TGTGCCAGCAGCCCCCGGGACAGGGTCCTAGTAGGCTACACCTTC	CASSPRDRVLVGYTF
-	-	TRBV20-1	TRBJ1-6	TGCAGTGCTAGTTCACCCGGAACGGATAATTCACCCCTCCACTTT	CSASSPGTDNSPLHF
-	TRBD2	TRBV13	TRBJ2-1	TGTGCCAGCGGACTAGCGGGGGGGCTGACCTACAATGAGCGGTTCTTC	CASGLAGGLTYNERFF
-	-	TRBV5-6	TRBJ1-2	TGTGCCAGCAGCCCCTCCACCCAGGGACCGCATGCGCAATCCCATGGCTACACCTTC	CASSPSTQGPHAQSHGYTF
many	-	TRBV28	TRBJ2-7	TGTGCCAGCACGAGGTCAACCTACGAGCAGTACTTC	CASTRSTYEQYF
once	-	TRBV6-1	TRBJ1-2	TGTGCCAGCGGGGGGGACGAAGAAAACTGTGGCTACACCTTC	CASGGDEENCGYTF